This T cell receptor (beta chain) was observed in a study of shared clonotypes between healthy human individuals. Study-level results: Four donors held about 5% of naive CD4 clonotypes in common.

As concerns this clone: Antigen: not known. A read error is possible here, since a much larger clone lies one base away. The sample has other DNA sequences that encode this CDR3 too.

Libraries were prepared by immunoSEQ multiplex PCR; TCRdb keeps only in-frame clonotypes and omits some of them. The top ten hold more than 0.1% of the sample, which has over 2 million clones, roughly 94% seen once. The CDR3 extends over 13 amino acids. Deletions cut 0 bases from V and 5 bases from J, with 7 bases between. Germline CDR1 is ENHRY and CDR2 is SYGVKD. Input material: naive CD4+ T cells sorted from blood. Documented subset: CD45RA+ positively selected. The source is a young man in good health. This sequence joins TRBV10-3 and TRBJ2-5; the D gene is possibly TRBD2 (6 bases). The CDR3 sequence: CAISESEGETQYF. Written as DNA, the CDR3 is TGTGCCATCAGTGAGTCGGAGGGGGAGACCCAGTACTTC.